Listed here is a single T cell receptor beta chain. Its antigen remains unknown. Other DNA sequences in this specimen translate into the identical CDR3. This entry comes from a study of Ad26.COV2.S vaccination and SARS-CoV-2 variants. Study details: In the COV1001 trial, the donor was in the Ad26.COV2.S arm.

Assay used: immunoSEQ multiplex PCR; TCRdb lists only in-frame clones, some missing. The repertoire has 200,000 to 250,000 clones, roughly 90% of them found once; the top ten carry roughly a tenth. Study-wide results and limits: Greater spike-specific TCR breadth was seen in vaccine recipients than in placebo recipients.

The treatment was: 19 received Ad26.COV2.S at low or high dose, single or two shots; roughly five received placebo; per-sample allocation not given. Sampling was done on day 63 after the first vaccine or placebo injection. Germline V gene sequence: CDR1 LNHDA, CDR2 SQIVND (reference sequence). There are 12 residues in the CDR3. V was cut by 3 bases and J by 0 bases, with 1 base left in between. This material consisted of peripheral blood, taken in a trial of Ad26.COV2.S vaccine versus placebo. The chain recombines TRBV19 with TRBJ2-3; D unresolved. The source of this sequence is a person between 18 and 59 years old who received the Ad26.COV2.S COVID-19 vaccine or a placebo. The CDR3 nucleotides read TGTGCCAGTAGTATTAGCACAGATACGCAGTATTTT. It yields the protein CASSISTDTQYF.